The 5 T cell receptor beta chains listed next were all sequenced from one sample in a study of diagnostic markers for celiac disease. TCRdb re-called the reads; every CDR3 protein appears as one record, without DNA. The sample totals about 6,000 distinct CDR3 sequences. Input material: either unsorted cells or a sorted T cell fraction (not recorded which). The receptors derive from a human donor. This table probably holds off-target reads from a library built for another chain.

This clonotype is classed as large (0.1 to 1%) by frequency. The chain combines TRBV10-3 with TRBJ2-2; the D call from TCRdb, TRBD2, cannot be confirmed without DNA. The germline V gene has CDR1 ENHRY and CDR2 SYGVKD. CDR3 length: 16 residues. The CDR3 loop reads CAISDRAGDVFGELFF.

The CDR3 sequence: CASSSQGGTEAFF. The chain carries TRBV5-4 and TRBJ1-1. In germline, CDR1 is SGHNT, CDR2 YYREEE (reference sequence). This CDR3 has 13 residues.

V gene TRBV30 combines with J gene TRBJ1-5; TCRdb returns TRBD1, unconfirmable since there is no DNA. Germline V gene data show CDR1 as GTSNPN and CDR2 as SVGIG (reference sequence). The CDR3 has 15 amino acids. The chain's CDR3 is CAWTGLGGEGQPQHF.

The J gene is TRBJ2-1, the V gene TRBV5-4. The germline gives CDR1 SGHNT, CDR2 YYREEE (reference sequence). The CDR3 has 16 amino acids. The chain's CDR3 is CASSLAVGVPYNEQFF. Drawing the rest from reference TRBV5-4 and TRBJ2-1, the complete variable domain is ETGVTQSPTHLIKTRGQQVTLRCSSQSGHNTVSWYQQALGQGPQFIFQYYREEENGRGNFPPRFSGLQFPNYSSELNVNALELDDSALYLCASSLAVGVPYNEQFFGPGTRLTVL.

This chain joins TRBV27 and TRBJ2-1. This CDR3 comprises 15 residues. Germline V CDR1 and CDR2: MNHEY, SMNVEV (reference sequence). CDR3 sequence: CERSLGKRGYNEQFF.